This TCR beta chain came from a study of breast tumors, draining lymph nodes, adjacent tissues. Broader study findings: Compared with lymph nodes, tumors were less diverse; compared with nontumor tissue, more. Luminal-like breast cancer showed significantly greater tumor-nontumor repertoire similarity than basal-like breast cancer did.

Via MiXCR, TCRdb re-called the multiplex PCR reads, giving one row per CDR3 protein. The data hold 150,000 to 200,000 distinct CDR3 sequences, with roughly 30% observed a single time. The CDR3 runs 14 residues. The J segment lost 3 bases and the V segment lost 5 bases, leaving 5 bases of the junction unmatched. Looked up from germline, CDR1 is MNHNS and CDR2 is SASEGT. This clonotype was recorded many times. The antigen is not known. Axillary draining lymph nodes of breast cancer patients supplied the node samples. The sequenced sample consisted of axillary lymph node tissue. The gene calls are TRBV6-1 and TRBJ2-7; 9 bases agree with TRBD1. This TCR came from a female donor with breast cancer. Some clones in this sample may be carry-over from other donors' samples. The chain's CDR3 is CASSPRTGVYEQYF. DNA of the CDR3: TGTGCCAGCAGTCCCCGGACAGGGGTCTACGAGCAGTACTTC.